This TCR beta chain was found in a study of blood T cell repertoires in COVID-19. Study in general: Some COVID-19 samples were acute and others convalescent; all came from the United States, Italy and Spain.

This clone appeared a single time. Allocation to cohorts depended on clinical history reported by the participants. The assay was immunoSEQ multiplex PCR, and TCRdb's table has in-frame clones only and misses some. The data hold about 460,000 clones, with 80% to 90% observed a single time. The CDR3 contains 13 residues. Germline CDR1 reads WSHSY; CDR2 reads SAAADI. Trimming removed 6 bases from V and 4 bases from J, with 12 bases in between. Sample: PBMCs or T cells enriched from blood (not recorded which). The J gene is TRBJ1-1, the V gene TRBV10-2; D may be TRBD1 (5 bases). This TCR was recovered from a woman aged 55-70 years who had recovered from COVID-19. The CDR3 loop reads CASRGRVSTEAFF. The CDR3 DNA reads as TGCGCCAGCAGGGGCAGGGTTAGCACTGAAGCTTTCTTT.